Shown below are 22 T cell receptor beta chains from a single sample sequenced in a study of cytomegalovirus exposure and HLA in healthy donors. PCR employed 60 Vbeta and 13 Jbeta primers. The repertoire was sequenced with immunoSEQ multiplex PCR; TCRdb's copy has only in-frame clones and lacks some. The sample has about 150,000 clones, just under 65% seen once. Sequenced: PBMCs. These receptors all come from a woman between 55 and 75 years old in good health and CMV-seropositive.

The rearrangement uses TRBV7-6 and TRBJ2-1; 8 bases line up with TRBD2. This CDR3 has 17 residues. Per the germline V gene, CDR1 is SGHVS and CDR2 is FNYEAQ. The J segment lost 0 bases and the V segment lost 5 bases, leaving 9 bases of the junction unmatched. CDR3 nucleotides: TGTGCCAGCAGCCCTCGAACCGGGACTAGCTCCTACAATGAGCAGTTCTTC. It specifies CASSPRTGTSSYNEQFF.

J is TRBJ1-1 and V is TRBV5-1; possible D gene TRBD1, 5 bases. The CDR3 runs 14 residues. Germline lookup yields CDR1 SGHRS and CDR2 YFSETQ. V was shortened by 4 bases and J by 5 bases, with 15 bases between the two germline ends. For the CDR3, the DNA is TGCGCCAGCAGCACCTTCGGGGGAGGGACTGAAGCTTTCTTT. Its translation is CASSTFGGGTEAFF.

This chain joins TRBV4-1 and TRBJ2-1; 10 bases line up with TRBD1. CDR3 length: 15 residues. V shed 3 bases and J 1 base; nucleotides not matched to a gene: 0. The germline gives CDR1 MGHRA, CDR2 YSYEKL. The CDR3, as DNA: TGCGCCAGCAGCCAGGACAGGGGGTCCTACAATGAGCAGTTCTTC. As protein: CASSQDRGSYNEQFF.

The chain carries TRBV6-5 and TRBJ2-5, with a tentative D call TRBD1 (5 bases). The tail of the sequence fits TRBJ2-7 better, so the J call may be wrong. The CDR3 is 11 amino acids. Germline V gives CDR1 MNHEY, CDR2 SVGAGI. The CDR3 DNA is TGTGCCAGCAGGGACACCTACGAGCAGTACTTC. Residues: CASRDTYEQYF.

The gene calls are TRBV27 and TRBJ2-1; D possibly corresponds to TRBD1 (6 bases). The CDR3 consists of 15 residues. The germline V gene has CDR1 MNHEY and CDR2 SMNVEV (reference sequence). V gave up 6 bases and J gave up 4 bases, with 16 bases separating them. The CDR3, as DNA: TGTGCCAGCAGCGCGGACTGGGGGCAGTACAATGAGCAGTTCTTC. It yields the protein CASSADWGQYNEQFF.

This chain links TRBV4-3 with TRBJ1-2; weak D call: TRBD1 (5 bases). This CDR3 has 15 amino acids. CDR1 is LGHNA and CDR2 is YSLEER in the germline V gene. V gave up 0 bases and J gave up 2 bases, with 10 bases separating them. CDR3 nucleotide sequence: TGCGCCAGCAGCCAAGAAAAGGGGCCAAACTATGGCTACACCTTC. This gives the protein CASSQEKGPNYGYTF.

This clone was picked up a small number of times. CDR3 loop: CASSPTGVTEAFF. CDR3 DNA: TGCGCCAGCAGCCCGACAGGGGTTACTGAAGCTTTCTTT. The V call is TRBV4-1, the J call TRBJ1-1; 8 nucleotides agree with TRBD1. The CDR3 runs to 13 residues. From germline, CDR1 is MGHRA and CDR2 YSYEKL. V lost 4 bases, J lost 5 bases, and 3 bases stayed unmatched.

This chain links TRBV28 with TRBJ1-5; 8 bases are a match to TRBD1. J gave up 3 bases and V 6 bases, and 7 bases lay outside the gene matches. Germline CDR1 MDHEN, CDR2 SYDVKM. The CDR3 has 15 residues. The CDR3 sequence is CASSYTTGVNQPQHF. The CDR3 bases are TGTGCCAGCAGCTACACGACAGGGGTCAATCAGCCCCAGCATTTT. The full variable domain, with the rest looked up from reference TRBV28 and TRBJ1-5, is DVKVTQSSRYLVKRTGEKVFLECVQDMDHENMFWYRQDPGLGLRLIYFSYDVKMKEKGDIPEGYSVSREKKERFSLILESASTNQTSMYLCASSYTTGVNQPQHFGDGTRLSIL.

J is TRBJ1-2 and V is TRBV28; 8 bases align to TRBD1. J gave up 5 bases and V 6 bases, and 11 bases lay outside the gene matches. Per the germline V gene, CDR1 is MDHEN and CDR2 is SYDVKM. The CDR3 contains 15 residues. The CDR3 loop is CASSPGQVIPYGYTF. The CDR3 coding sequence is TGTGCCAGCAGCCCGGGACAGGTGATTCCTTATGGCTACACCTTC.

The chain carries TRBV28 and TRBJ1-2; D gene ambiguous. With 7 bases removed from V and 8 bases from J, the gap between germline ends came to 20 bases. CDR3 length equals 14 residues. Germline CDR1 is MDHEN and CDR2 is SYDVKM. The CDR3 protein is CASTLGGNLRGYTF. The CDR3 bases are TGTGCCAGCACCCTAGGAGGGAATTTGAGGGGCTACACCTTC.

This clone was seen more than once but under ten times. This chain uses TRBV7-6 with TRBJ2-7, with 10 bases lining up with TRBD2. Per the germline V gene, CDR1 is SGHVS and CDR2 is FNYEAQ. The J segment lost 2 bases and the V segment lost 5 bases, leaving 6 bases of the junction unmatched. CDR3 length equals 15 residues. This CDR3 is CASSASGSGTYEQYF. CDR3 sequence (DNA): TGTGCCAGCAGCGCTAGCGGGAGTGGGACCTACGAGCAGTACTTC.

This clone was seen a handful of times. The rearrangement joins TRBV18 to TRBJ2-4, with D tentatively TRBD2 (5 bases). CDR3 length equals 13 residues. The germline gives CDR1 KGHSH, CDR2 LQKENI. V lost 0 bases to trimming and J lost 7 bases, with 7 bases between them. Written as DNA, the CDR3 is TGTGCCAGCTCACCACCGCTAGCTAACATTCAGTACTTC. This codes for CASSPPLANIQYF.

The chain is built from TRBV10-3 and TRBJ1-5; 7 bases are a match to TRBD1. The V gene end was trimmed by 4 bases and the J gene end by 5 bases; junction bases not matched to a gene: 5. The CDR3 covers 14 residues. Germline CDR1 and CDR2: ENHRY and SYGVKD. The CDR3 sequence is CAISGQGGDQPQHF. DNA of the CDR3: TGTGCCATCAGTGGACAGGGAGGCGATCAGCCCCAGCATTTT.

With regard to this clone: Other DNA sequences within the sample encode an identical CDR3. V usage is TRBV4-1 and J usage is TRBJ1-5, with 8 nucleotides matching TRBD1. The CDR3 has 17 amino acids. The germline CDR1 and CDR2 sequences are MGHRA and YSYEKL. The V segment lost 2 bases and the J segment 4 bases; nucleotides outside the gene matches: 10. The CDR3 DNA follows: TGCGCCAGCAGCCAACGTTTGTTTACAGGGGGGAATCAGCCCCAGCATTTT. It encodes CASSQRLFTGGNQPQHF.

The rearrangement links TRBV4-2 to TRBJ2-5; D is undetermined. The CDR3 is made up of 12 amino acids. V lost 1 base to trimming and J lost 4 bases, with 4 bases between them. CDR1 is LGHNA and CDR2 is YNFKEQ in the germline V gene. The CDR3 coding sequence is TGTGCCAGCAGCCAAGGGAGAGAGACCCAGTACTTC. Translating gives CASSQGRETQYF.

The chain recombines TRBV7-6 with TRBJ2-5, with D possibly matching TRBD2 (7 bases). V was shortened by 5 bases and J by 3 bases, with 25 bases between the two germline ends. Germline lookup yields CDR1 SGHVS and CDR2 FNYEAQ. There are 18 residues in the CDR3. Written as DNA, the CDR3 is TGTGCCAGCAGCGGGGAGGGGGAAAGGGGGGGCGGAGAAGAGACCCAGTACTTC. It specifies CASSGEGERGGGEETQYF.

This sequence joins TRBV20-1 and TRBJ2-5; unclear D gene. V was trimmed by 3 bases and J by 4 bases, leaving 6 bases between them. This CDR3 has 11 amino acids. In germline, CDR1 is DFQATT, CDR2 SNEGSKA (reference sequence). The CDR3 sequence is CSARSRETQYF. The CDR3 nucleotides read TGCAGTGCTAGGTCCCGAGAGACCCAGTACTTC.

CDR3 residues: CAWSVDRAANQPQHF. In nucleotides, the CDR3 is TGTGCCTGGAGTGTGGACAGGGCGGCGAATCAGCCCCAGCATTTT. This chain uses TRBV30 with TRBJ1-5, with 8 nucleotides matching TRBD1. V dropped 0 bases and J dropped 4; count of bases not matched to a gene: 5. This CDR3 spans 15 amino acids. The germline gives CDR1 GTSNPN, CDR2 SVGIG (reference sequence).

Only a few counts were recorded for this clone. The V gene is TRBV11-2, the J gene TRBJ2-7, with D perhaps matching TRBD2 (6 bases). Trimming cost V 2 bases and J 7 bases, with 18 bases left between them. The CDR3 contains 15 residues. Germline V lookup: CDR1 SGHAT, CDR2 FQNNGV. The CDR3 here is CASSLYGSGIEEQYF. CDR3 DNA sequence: TGTGCCAGCAGCTTATACGGGAGTGGAATAGAAGAGCAGTACTTC.

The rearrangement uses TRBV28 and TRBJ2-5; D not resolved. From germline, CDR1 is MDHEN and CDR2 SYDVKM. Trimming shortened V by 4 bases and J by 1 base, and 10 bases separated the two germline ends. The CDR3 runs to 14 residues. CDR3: CASSSLWPQETQYF. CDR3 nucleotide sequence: TGTGCCAGCAGTTCTCTGTGGCCCCAAGAGACCCAGTACTTC. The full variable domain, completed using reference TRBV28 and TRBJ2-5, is DVKVTQSSRYLVKRTGEKVFLECVQDMDHENMFWYRQDPGLGLRLIYFSYDVKMKEKGDIPEGYSVSREKKERFSLILESASTNQTSMYLCASSSLWPQETQYFGPGTRLLVL.

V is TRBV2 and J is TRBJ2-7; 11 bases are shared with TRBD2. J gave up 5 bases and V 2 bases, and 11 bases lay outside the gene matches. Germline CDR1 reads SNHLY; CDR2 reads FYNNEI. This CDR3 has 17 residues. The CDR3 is CASSERGLAGGLDEQYF. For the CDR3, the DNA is TGTGCCAGCAGTGAAAGGGGGCTAGCGGGAGGATTAGACGAGCAGTACTTC.

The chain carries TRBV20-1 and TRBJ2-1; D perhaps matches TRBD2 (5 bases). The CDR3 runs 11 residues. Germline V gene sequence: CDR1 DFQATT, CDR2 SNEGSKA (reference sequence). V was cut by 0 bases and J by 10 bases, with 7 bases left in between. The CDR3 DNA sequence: TGCAGTGCTAGAGATCGGGAAGAGCAGTTCTTC. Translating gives CSARDREEQFF.